The entry below describes one T cell receptor (beta chain). In the study's own analysis: How many nucleated cells were present was estimated from reference gene primer amplification. Clones were sequenced by immunoSEQ multiplex PCR, and TCRdb holds only the in-frame ones, with some missing. V, J and clone size were drawn from that table, and D and trimming were deduced from the DNA. The repertoire holds 150,000 to 200,000 clones, with about 86% as singletons. There are 14 residues in the CDR3. V lost 1 base and J lost 3, with 9 bases in between. Germline V gene lookup returns CDR1 SGHAT and CDR2 FQNNGV. This record comes from a study of blood T cell repertoires in COVID-19. Background on the study: Specimens from acute and convalescent COVID-19 originated in the United States, Italy and Spain. T cells, B-cell-depleted T cells, or PBMCs supplied cDNA or gDNA.

The sequence was collected from a woman aged 80 or over in a cohort sampled during active or convalescent COVID-19. Sequences were obtained from peripheral blood. The chain couples TRBV11-2 to TRBJ1-1, with D unresolved. Here the CDR3 reads CASSLVPRDTEAFF. The CDR3 DNA is TGTGCCAGCAGCTTAGTCCCGCGGGACACTGAAGCTTTCTTT.